The T cell receptor beta chain described here comes from a study of T-cell memory formation after mild COVID-19. Study at large: TCR clusters were mostly confined to one donor each.

With regard to this clonotype: Its antigen is unidentified.

The V gene's germline CDR1 is SGHAT and CDR2 FQNNGV. Losses at the gene ends were 5 bases for V and 1 base for J; bases not matched to a gene: 5. This CDR3 contains 15 residues. From 5'RACE with constant-segment primers came TCR alpha and TCR beta cDNA libraries that carried sample barcodes and UMIs. TCRdb redid the calling of the 5' RACE reads with MiXCR, one entry per CDR3 protein. The sample has roughly 620,000 distinct CDR3 sequences, over 15% seen once. Study-wide results and limits: Clones that contracted from day 15 to 85 were balanced CD4/CD8, while later expanders leaned CD4+. Most CD4+ clones that shrank were in CM and EM, while CD8+ ones turned up in EMRA.

The chain couples TRBV11-2 to TRBJ2-5, with 9 positions matching TRBD2. This TCR was sampled from an adult woman who had mild COVID-19 (a few samples of this study predate the infection). Cell type and time point are not known. Sequenced input: PBMCs or a T cell subset sorted from them (not recorded which). CDR3 in amino acids: CASSTISGGQETQYF. The CDR3 coding sequence is TGTGCCAGCAGCACAATTAGCGGGGGCCAAGAGACCCAGTACTTC.